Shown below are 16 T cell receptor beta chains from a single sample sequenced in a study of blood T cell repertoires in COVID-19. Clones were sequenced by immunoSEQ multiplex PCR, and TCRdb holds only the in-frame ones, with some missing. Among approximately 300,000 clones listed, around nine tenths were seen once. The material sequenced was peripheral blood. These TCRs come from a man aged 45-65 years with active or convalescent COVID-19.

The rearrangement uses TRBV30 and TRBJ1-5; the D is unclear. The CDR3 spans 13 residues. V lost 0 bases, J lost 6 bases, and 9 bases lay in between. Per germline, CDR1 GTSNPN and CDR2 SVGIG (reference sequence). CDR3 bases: TGTGCCTGGAGTGTAGGAGGCATTCAGCCCCAGCATTTT. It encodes CAWSVGGIQPQHF.

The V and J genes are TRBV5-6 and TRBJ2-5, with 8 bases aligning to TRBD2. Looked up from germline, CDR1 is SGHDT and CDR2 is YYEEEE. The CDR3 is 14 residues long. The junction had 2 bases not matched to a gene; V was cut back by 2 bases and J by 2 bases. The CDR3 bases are TGTGCCAGCAGCTTTGGGACTAGACAAGAGACCCAGTACTTC. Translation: CASSFGTRQETQYF.

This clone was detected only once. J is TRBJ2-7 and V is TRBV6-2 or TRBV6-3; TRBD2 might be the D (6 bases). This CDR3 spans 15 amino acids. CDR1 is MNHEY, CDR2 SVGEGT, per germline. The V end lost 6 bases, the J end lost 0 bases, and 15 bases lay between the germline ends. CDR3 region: CASSPRAGFSYEQYF. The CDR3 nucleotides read TGTGCCAGCAGCCCACGAGCGGGCTTCTCCTACGAGCAGTACTTC.

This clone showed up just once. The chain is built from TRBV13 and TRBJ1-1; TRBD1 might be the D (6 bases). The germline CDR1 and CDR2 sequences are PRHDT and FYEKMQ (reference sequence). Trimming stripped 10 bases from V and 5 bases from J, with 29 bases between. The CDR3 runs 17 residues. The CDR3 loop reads CATTLEIGVIQGTEAFF. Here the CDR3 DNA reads TGTGCCACCACCTTAGAAATAGGGGTCATCCAGGGGACTGAAGCTTTCTTT.

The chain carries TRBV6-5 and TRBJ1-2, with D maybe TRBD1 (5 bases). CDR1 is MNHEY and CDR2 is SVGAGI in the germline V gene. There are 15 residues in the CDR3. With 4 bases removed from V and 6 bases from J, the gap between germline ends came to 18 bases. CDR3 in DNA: TGTGCCAGCAGTTCCCTCGGGCAGGGAAGGGATGGCTACACCTTC. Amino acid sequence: CASSSLGQGRDGYTF.

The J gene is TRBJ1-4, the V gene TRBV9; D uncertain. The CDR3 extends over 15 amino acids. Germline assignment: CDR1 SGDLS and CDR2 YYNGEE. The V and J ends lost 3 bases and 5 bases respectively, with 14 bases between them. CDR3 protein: CASSAETGKNEKLFF. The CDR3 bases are TGTGCCAGCAGCGCTGAGACGGGAAAGAATGAAAAACTGTTTTTT.

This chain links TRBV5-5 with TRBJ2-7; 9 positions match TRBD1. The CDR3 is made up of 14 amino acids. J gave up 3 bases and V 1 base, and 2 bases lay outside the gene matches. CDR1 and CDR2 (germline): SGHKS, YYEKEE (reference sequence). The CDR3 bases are TGTGCCAGCAGCTTGAGGACAGGGGACTACGAGCAGTACTTC. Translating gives CASSLRTGDYEQYF.

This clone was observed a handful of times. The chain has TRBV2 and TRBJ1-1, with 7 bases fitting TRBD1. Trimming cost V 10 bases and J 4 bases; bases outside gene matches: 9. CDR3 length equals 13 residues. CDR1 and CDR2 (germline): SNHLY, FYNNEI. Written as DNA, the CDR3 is TGTGCCACAGAACAGGGGAGGAGCACTGAAGCTTTCTTT. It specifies CATEQGRSTEAFF.

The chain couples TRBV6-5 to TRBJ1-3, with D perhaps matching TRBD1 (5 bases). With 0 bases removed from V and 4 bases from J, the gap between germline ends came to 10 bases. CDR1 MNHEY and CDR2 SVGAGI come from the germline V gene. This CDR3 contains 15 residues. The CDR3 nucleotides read TGTGCCAGCAGTTACTCCCGGACACCCGGAAACACCATATATTTT. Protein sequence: CASSYSRTPGNTIYF.

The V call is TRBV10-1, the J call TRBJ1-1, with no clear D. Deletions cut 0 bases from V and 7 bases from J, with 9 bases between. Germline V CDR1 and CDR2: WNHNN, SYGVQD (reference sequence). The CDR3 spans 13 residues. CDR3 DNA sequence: TGCGCCAGCAGTGAGTCGCGTCAGGATGAAGCTTTCTTT. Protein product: CASSESRQDEAFF.

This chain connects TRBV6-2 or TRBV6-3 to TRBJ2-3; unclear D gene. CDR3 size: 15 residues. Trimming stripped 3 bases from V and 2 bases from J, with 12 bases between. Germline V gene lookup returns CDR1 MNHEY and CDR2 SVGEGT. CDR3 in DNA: TGTGCCAGCAGTTATGATGGCACCCACACAGATACGCAGTATTTT. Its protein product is CASSYDGTHTDTQYF.

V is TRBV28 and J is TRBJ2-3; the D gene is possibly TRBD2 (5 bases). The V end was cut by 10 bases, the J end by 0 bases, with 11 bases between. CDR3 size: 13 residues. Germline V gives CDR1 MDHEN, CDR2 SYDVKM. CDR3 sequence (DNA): TGTGCCATCTATAGCGTGAGCACAGATACGCAGTATTTT. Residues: CAIYSVSTDTQYF.

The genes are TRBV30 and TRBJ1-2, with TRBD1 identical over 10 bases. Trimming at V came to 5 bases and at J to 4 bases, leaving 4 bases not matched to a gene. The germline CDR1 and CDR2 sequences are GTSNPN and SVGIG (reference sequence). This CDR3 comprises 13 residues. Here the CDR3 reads CAWEGQGLYGYTF. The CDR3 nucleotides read TGTGCCTGGGAGGGACAGGGGCTCTATGGCTACACCTTC.

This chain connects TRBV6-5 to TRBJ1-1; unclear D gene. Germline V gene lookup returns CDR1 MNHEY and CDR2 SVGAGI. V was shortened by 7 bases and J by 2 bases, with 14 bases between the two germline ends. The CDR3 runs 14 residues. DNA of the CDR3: TGTGCCAGCACACCGGGAAAAGATAACACTGAAGCTTTCTTT. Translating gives CASTPGKDNTEAFF.

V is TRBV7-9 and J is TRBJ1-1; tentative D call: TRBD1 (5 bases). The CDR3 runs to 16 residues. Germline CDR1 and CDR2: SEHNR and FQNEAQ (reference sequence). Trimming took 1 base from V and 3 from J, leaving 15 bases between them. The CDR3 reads CASSLGGTRVDTEAFF. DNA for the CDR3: TGTGCCAGCAGCTTAGGCGGGACGCGGGTCGACACTGAAGCTTTCTTT.

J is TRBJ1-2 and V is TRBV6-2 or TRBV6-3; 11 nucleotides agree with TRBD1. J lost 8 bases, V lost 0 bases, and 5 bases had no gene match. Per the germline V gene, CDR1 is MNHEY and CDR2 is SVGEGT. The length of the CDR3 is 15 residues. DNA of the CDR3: TGTGCCAGCAGTTACTCGGACAGGGGGCATGTCGGCTACACCTTC. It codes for CASSYSDRGHVGYTF.